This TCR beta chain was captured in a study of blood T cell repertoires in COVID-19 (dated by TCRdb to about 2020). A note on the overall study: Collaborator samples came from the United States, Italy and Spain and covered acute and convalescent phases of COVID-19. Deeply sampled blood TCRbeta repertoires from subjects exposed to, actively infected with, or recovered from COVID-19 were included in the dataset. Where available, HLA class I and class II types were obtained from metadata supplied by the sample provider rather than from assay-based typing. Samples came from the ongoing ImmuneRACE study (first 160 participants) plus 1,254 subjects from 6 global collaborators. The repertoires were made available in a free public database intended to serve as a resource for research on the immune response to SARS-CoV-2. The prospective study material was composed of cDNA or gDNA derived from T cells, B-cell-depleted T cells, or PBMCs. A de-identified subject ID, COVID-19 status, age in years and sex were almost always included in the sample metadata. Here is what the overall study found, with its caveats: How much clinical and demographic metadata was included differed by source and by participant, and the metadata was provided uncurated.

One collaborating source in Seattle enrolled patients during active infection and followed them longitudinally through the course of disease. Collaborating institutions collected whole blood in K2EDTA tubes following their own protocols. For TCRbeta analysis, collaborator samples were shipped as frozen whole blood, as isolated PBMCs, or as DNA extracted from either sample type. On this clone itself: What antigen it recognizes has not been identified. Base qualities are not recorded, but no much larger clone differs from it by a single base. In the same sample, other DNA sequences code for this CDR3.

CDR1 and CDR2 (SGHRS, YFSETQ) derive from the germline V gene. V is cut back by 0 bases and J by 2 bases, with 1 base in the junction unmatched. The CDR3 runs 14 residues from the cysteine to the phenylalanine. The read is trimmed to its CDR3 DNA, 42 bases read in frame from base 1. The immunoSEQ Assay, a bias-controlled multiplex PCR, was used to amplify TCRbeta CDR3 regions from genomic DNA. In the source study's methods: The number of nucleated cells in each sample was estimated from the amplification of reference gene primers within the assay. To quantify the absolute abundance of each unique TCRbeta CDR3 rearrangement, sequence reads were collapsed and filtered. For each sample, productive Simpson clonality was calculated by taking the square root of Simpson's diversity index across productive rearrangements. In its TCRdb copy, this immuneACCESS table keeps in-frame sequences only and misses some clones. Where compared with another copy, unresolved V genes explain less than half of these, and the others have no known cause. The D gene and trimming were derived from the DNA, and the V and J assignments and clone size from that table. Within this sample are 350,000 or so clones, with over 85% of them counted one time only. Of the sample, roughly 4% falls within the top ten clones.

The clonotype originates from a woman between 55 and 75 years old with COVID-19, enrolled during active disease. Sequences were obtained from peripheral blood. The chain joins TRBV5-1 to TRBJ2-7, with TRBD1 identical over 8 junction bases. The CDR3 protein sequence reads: CASSLVQGAYEQYF. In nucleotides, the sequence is TGCGCCAGCAGCTTGGTACAGGGGGCCTACGAGCAGTACTTC.